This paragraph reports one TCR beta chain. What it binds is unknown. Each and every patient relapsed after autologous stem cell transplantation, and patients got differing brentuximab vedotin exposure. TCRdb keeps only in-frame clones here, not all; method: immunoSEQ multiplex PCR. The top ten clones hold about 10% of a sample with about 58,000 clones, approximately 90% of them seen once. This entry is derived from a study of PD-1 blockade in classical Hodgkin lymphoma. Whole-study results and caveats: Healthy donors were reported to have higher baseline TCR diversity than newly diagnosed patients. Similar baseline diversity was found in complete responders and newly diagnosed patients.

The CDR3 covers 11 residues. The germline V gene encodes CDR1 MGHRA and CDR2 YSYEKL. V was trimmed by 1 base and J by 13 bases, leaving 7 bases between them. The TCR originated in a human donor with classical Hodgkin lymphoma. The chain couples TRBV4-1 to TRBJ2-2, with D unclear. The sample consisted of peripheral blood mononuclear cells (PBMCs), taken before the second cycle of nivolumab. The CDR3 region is CASSQGLGLFF. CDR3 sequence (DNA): TGCGCCAGCAGCCAAGGCCTTGGGCTGTTTTTT.